The T cell receptor beta chain under discussion was sequenced for a study of CD4+ T cells in melanoma. Study-wide results and caveats: Diverse differentiation states were reported for melanoma neoantigen-specific CD4+ T cells.

Concerning this clone: The antigen remains undetermined.

Measured with immunoSEQ multiplex PCR; TCRdb has only the in-frame clones, and not every one. Of over 100,000 clones listed, over 80% were seen once; the top ten hold less than 4%. Losses at the gene ends were 4 bases for V and 5 bases for J; bases not matched to a gene: 8. Germline CDR1 reads SGHKS; CDR2 reads YYEKEE (reference sequence). The CDR3 has 16 residues. The chain has TRBV5-5 and TRBJ2-2, with TRBD2 matching over 10 bases. Sequencing was performed on peripheral blood. The receptor was isolated from a human donor with melanoma. The CDR3 protein is CASSSSGRADTGELFF. The CDR3 nucleotides are TGTGCCAGCAGCAGCAGCGGGAGGGCCGATACCGGGGAGCTGTTTTTT.